The clone carrying this T cell receptor (beta chain) occurred once. The antigen remains undetermined. Clones were read by immunoSEQ multiplex PCR, and TCRdb kept only the in-frame ones, dropping some. The repertoire holds 7,500 to 8,500 clones, with around 87% as singletons. These data belong to a study of T cells in localized non-small cell lung cancer. Study-level findings and limits: Density of T cells in blood, when higher, went with longer overall survival. Uninvolved nearby lung showed the greatest T cell clonality, exceeding that found in tumor.

The CDR3 runs to 16 residues. Germline values: CDR1 SEHNR, CDR2 FQNEAQ (reference sequence). Trimming cost V 5 bases and J 1 base; bases outside gene matches: 7. This receptor was taken from a male donor older than 55 with stage III lung adenocarcinoma. The input for sequencing was peripheral blood, taken before any cancer treatment. The V call is TRBV7-9, the J call TRBJ2-7; 11 nucleotides line up with TRBD1. The CDR3 reads CASSADRGLGSYEQYF. CDR3 sequence (DNA): TGTGCCAGCAGCGCGGACAGGGGGCTTGGGTCCTACGAGCAGTACTTC.